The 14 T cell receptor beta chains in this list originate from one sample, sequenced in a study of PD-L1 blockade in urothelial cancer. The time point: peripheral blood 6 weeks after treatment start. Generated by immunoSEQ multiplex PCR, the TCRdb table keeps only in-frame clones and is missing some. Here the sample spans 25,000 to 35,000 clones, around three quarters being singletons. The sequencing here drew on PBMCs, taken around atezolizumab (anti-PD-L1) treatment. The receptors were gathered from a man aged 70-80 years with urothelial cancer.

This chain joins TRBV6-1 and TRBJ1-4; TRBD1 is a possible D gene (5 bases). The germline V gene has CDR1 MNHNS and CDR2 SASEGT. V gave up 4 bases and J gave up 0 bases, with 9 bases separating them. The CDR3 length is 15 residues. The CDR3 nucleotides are TGTGCCAGCAGTGGGCAGGGTGCAACTAATGAAAAACTGTTTTTT. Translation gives CASSGQGATNEKLFF.

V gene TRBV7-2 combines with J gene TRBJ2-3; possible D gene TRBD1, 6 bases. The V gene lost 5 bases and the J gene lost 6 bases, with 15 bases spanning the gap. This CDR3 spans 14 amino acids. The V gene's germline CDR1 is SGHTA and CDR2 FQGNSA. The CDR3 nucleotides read TGTGCCAGCAGCCCGGGACAAATAATTGATACGCAGTATTTT. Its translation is CASSPGQIIDTQYF.

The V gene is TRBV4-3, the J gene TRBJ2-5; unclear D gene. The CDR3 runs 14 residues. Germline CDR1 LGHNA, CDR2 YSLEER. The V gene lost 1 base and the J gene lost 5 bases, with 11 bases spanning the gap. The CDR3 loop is CASSQGSRVETQYF. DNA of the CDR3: TGCGCCAGCAGCCAAGGTAGTCGGGTTGAGACCCAGTACTTC.

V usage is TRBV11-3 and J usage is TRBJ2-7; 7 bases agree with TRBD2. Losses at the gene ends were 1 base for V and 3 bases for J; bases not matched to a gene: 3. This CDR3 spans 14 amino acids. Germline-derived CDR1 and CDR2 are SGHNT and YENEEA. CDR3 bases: TGTGCCAGCAGCTTAGGAGCGGGGCACTACGAGCAGTACTTC. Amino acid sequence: CASSLGAGHYEQYF.

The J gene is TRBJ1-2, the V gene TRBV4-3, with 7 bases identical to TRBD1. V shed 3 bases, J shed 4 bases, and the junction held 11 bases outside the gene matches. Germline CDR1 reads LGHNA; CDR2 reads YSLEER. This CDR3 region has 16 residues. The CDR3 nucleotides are TGCGCCAGCAGCCAGGGCAGGGGGGACCCTATCTATGGCTACACCTTC. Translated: CASSQGRGDPIYGYTF.

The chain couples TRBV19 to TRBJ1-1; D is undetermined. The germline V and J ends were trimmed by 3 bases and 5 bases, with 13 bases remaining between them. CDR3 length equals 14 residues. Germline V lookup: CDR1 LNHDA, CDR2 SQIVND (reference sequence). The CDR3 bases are TGTGCCAGTAGTATTGGAGGGATTGGGACTGAAGCTTTCTTT. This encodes CASSIGGIGTEAFF.

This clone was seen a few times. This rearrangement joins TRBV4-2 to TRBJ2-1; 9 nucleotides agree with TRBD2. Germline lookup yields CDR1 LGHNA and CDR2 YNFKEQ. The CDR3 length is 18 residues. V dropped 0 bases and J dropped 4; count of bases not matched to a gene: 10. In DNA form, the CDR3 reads TGTGCCAGCAGCCAAGATGGGACAGCGGGGGGTCCTTACAATGAGCAGTTCTTC. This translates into CASSQDGTAGGPYNEQFF.

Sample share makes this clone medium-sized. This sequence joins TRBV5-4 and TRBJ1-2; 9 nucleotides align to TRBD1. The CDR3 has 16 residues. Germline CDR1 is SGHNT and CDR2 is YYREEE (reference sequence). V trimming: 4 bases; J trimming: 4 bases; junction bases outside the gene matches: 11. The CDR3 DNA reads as TGTGCCAGCAGCGAGTTTCTATTGACAGGGGGCTATGGCTACACCTTC. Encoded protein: CASSEFLLTGGYGYTF. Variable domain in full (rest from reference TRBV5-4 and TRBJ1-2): ETGVTQSPTHLIKTRGQQVTLRCSSQSGHNTVSWYQQALGQGPQFIFQYYREEENGRGNFPPRFSGLQFPNYSSELNVNALELDDSALYLCASSEFLLTGGYGYTFGSGTRLTVV.

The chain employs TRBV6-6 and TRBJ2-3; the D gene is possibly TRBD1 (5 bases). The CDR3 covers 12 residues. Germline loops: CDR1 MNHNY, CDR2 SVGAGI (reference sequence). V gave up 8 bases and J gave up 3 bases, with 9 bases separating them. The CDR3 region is CASAGNTDTQYF. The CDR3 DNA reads TGTGCCAGCGCAGGGAATACAGATACGCAGTATTTT.

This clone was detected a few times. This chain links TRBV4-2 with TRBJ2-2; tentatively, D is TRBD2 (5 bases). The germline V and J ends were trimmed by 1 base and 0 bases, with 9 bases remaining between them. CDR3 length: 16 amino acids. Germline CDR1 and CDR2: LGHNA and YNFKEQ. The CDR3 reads CASSQGRTPNTGELFF. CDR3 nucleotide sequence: TGTGCCAGCAGCCAAGGAAGGACTCCGAACACCGGGGAGCTGTTTTTT.

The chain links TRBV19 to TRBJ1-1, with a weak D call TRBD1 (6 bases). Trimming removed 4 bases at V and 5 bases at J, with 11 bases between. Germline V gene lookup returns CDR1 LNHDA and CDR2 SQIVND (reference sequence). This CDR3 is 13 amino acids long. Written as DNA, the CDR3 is TGTGCCAGTAGTAAGGGGGTTCAGACTGAAGCTTTCTTT. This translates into CASSKGVQTEAFF.

CDR3 sequence: CASSQDISNIQYF. The CDR3 bases are TGCGCCAGCAGCCAAGATATCTCCAACATTCAGTACTTC. The V call is TRBV4-3, the J call TRBJ2-4; D is unclear. The length of the CDR3 is 13 residues. V was trimmed by 0 bases and J by 7 bases, leaving 7 bases between them. Germline V CDR1 and CDR2: LGHNA, YSLEER.

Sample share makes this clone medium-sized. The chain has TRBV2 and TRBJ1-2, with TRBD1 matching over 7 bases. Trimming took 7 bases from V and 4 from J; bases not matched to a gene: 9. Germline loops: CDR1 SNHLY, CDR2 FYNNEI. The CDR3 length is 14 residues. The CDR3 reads CASNRGGQSYGYTF. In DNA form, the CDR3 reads TGTGCCAGCAATCGGGGGGGACAGTCCTATGGCTACACCTTC.

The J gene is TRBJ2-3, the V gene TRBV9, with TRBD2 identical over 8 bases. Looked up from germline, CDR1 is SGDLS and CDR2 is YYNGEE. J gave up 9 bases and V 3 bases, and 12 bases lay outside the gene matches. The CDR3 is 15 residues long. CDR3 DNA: TGTGCCAGCAGCGGAGGTAGCGGGATCGCTATAACGCAGTATTTT. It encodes CASSGGSGIAITQYF.